This T cell receptor beta chain appears in the sequencing data of a study of shared clonotypes between healthy human individuals. On the study more broadly: Per donor, CD8 memory used one plate, CD8 naive used two, CD4 memory used three and CD4 naive used three.

Repertoires were generated with immunoSEQ multiplex PCR, while TCRdb's copy carries only in-frame clones and drops some. The top ten hold about 0.42% of the sample, which has approximately 1.4 million clones, 95% to 99% seen once. General study findings and limits: Non-shared clonotypes were found to have lower generation probabilities than the clonotypes that were shared by all four of the sorted-subset donors.

Worth noting for this clone: The antigen remains undetermined. Other nucleotide sequences in the sample specify the same CDR3.

Germline V lookup: CDR1 SQVTM, CDR2 ANQGSEA. This CDR3 has 11 residues. The V and J ends lost 1 base and 8 bases respectively, with 6 bases between them. Among the donors, all were Caucasian adults who lived in Nashville, Tennessee. Division of CD4+ cells produced a CD45RA+ naive subset and a CD45RA-negative memory subset. The sequence was collected from a man aged 25 to 45 in good health. The V call is TRBV29-1, the J call TRBJ2-1; D unresolved. The sequencing sample was made of naive CD4+ T cells sorted from blood. As for subset: CD45RA+ positively selected. The CDR3 reads CSVEGGDEQFF. In nucleotides, the CDR3 is TGCAGCGTTGAAGGGGGTGATGAGCAGTTCTTC.